This T cell receptor (beta chain) was recorded in a study of T cell responses to AZD1222 COVID-19 vaccine. Trimming shortened V by 4 bases and J by 6 bases, and 12 bases separated the two germline ends. The germline gives CDR1 LNHDA, CDR2 SQIVND (reference sequence). This CDR3 is 14 amino acids long. In its sample, this clone was seen once. Clones were sequenced by immunoSEQ multiplex PCR, and TCRdb holds only the in-frame ones, with some missing. The profile shows around 250,000 clones, just over 90% of them singletons. The sequenced sample was peripheral blood, obtained on day 0 of AZD1222 vaccination. This chain links TRBV19 with TRBJ1-4; D is ambiguous. The TCR sequence derives from an adult in good health. The CDR3 DNA reads as TGTGCCAGTAGTACTAGCAACTCGGATGAAAAACTGTTTTTT. It is translated as CASSTSNSDEKLFF. Filled out from reference TRBV19 and TRBJ1-4, the complete variable domain reads DGGITQSPKYLFRKEGQNVTLSCEQNLNHDAMYWYRQDPGQGLRLIYYSQIVNDFQKGDIAEGYSVSREKKESFPLTVTSAQKNPTAFYLCASSTSNSDEKLFFGSGTQLSVL.